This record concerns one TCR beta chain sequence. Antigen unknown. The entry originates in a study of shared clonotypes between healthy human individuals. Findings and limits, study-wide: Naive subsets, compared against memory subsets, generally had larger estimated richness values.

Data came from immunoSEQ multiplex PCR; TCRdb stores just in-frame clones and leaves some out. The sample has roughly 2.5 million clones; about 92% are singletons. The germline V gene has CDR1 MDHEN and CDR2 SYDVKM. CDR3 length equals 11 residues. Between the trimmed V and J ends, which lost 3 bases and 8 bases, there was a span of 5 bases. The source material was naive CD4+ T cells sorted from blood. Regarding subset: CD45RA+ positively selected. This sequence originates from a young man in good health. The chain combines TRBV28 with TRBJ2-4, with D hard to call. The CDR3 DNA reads TGTGCCAGCAGTTTCTTGGACATTCAGTACTTC. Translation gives CASSFLDIQYF.